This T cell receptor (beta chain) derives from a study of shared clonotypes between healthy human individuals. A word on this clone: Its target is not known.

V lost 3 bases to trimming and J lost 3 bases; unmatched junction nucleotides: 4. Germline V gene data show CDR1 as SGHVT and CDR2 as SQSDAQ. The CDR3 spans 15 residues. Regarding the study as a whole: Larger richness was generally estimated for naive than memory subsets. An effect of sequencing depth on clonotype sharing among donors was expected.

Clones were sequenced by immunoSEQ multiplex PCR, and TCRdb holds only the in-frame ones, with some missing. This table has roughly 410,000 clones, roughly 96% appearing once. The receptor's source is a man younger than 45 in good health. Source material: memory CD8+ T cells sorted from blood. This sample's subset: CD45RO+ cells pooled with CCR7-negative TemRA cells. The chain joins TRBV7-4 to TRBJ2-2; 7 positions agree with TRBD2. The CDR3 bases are TGTGCCAGCAGCTTTGCGGGGGAGCACACCGGGGAGCTGTTTTTT. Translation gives CASSFAGEHTGELFF.